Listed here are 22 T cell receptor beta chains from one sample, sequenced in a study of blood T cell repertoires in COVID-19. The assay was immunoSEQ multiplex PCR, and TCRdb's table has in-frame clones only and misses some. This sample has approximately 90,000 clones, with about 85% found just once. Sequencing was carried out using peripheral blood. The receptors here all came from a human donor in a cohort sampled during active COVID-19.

The chain's CDR3 is CASSQDLRRASLKLDTQYF. CDR3 in DNA: TGCGCCAGCAGCCAAGATTTGCGGCGAGCGAGCCTAAAGCTAGATACGCAGTATTTT. The chain recombines TRBV4-3 with TRBJ2-3; D unclear. The V end was cut by 0 bases, the J end by 5 bases, with 24 bases between. Looked up from germline, CDR1 is LGHNA and CDR2 is YSLEER. This CDR3 spans 19 amino acids.

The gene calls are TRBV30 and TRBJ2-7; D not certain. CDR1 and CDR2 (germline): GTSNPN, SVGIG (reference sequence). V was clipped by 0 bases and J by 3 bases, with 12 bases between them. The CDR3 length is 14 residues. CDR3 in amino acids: CAWSVGDPLYEQYF. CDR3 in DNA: TGTGCCTGGAGTGTCGGAGACCCTCTCTACGAGCAGTACTTC.

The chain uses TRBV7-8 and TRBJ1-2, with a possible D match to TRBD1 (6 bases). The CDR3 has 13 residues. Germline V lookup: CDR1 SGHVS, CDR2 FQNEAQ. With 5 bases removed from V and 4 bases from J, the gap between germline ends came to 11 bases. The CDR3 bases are TGTGCCAGCAGCGACCGGACAGTCTATGGCTACACCTTC. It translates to CASSDRTVYGYTF.

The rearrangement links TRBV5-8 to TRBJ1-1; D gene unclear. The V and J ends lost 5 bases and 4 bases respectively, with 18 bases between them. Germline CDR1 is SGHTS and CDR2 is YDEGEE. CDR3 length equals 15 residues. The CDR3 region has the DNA TGTGCCAGCAGTCCGCCACGGTTTTCGGGCACTGAAGCTTTCTTT. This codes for CASSPPRFSGTEAFF.

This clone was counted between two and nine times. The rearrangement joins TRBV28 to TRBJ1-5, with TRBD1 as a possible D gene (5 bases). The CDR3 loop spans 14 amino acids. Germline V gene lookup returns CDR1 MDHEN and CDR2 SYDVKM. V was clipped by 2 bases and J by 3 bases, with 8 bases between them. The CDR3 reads CASSLTGTNQPQHF. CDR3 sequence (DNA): TGTGCCAGCAGTTTAACAGGTACCAATCAGCCCCAGCATTTT.

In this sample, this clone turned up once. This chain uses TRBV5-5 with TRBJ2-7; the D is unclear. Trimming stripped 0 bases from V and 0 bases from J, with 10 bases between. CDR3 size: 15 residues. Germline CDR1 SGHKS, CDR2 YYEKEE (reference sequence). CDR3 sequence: CASSLAGRSSYEQYF. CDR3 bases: TGTGCCAGCAGCTTGGCTGGTAGGAGCTCCTACGAGCAGTACTTC.

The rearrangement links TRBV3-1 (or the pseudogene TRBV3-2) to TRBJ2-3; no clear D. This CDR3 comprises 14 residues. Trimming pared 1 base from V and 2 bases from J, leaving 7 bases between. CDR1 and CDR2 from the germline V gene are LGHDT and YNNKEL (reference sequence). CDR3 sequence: CASSQGYATDTQYF. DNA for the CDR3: TGTGCCAGCAGCCAAGGCTACGCCACAGATACGCAGTATTTT.

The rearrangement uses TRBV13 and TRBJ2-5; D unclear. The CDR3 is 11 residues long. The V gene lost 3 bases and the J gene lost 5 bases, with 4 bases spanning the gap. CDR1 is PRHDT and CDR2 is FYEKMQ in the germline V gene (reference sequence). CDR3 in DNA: TGTGCCAGCAGCTTCGGTGAGACCCAGTACTTC. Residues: CASSFGETQYF.

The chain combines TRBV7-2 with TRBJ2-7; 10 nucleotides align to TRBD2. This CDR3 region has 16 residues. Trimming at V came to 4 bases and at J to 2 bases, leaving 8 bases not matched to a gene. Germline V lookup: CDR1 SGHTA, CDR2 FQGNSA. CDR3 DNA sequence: TGTGCCAGCAGCTCGTTCGGGACTAGCGCCACCTACGAGCAGTACTTC. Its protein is CASSSFGTSATYEQYF.

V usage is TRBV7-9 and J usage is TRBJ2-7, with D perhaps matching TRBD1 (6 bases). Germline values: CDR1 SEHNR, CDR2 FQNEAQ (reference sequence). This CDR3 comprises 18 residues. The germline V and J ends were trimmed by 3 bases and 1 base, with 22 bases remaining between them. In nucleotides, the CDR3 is TGTGCCAGCAGCTTGTCAGGGGCCTCCTTCTTAGGGTCCTACGAGCAGTACTTC. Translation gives CASSLSGASFLGSYEQYF. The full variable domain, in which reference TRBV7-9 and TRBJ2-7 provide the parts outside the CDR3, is DTGVSQNPRHKITKRGQNVTFRCDPISEHNRLYWYRQTLGQGPEFLTYFQNEAQLEKSRLLSDRFSAERPKGSFSTLEIQRTEQGDSAMYLCASSLSGASFLGSYEQYFGPGTRLTVT.

CDR3 region: CASSGGTGTDTQYF. The CDR3 bases are TGTGCCAGCAGCGGGGGGACAGGGACAGATACGCAGTATTTT. The V call is TRBV9, the J call TRBJ2-3, with 9 bases matching TRBD1. In germline, CDR1 is SGDLS, CDR2 YYNGEE. The CDR3 loop spans 14 amino acids. V shed 3 bases and J 3 bases; nucleotides not matched to a gene: 2. Full variable domain (missing parts from reference TRBV9 and TRBJ2-3): DSGVTQTPKHLITATGQRVTLRCSPRSGDLSVYWYQQSLDQGLQFLIQYYNGEERAKGNILERFSAQQFPDLHSELNLSSLELGDSALYFCASSGGTGTDTQYFGPGTRLTVL.

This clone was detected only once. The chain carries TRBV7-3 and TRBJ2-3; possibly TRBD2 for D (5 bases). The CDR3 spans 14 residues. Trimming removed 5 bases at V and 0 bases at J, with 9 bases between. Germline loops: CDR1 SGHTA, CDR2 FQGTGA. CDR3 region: CASSPSGSTDTQYF. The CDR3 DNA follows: TGTGCCAGCAGCCCTTCGGGGAGCACAGATACGCAGTATTTT.

CDR3 DNA: TGCGCCAGCAGCTCTAGCGGGGGGGGCAACGAGCAGTACTTC. It yields the protein CASSSSGGGNEQYF. The V call is TRBV5-1, the J call TRBJ2-7; 12 positions match TRBD2. This CDR3 comprises 14 residues. CDR1 and CDR2 from the germline V gene are SGHRS and YFSETQ. After removal of 3 bases from V and 5 bases from J, the junction contained 3 bases not matched to a gene.

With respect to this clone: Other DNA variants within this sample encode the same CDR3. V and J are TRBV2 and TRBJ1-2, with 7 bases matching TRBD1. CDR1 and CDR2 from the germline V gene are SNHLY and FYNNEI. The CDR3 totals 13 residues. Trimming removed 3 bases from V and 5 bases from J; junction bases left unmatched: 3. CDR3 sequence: CASSDDRVYGYTF. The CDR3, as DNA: TGTGCCAGCAGTGACGACAGGGTTTATGGCTACACCTTC.

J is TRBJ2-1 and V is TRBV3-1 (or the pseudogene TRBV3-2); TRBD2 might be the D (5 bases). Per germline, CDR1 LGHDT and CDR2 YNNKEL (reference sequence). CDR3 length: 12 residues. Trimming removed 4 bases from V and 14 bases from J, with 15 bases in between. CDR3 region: CASSPTKAGKFF. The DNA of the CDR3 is TGTGCCAGCAGCCCCACCAAGGCGGGCAAGTTCTTC.

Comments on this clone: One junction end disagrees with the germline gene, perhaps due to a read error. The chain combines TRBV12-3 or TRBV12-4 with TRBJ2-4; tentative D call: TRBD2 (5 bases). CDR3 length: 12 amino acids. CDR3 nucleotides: TGTGCCAGCAGTTTAGGGAGCGGCGGTGGGCACTTC. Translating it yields CASSLGSGGGHF.

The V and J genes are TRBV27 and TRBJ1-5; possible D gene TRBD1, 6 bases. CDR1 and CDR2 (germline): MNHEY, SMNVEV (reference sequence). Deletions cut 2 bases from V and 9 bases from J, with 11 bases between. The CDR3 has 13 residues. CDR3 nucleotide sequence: TGTGCCAGCAGTTTACTCAGGGGCGGGCCCCAGCATTTT. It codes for CASSLLRGGPQHF.

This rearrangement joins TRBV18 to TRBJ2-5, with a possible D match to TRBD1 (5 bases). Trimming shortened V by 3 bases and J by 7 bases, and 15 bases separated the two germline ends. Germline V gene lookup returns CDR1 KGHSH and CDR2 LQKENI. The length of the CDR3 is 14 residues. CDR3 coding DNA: TGTGCCAGCTCACCGACTGAGATCCAGGGGACCCAGTACTTC. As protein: CASSPTEIQGTQYF.

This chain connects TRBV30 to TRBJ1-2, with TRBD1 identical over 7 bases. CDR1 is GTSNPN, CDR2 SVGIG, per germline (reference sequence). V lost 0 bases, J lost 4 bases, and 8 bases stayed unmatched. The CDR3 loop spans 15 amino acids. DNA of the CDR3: TGTGCCTGGAGTGTACGCCAGGGGGAAATCTATGGCTACACCTTC. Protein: CAWSVRQGEIYGYTF.

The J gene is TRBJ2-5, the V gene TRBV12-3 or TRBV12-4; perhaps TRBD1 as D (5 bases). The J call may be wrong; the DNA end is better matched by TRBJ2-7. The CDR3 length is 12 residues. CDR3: CASSLQEYEQYF. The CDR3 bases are TGTGCCAGCAGTCTACAGGAATACGAGCAGTACTTC.

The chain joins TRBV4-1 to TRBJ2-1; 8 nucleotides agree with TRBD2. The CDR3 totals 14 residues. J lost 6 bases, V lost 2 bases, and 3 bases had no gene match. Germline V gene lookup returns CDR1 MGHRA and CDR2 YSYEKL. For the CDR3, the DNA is TGCGCCAGCAGCCAAAGGACTAGCCCCAATGAGCAGTTCTTC. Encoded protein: CASSQRTSPNEQFF.

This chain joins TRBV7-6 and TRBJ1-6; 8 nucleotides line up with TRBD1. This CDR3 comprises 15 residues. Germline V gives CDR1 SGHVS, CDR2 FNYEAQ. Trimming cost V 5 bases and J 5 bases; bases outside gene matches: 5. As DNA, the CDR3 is TGTGCCAGCAGCCCGTGGGGACAGGATAATTCACCCCTCCACTTT. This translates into CASSPWGQDNSPLHF.